Listed here are 8 T cell receptor beta chains from one sample, sequenced in a study of T-cell reconstitution after alpha-beta-depleted transplantation in children. For TCRbeta, the library was prepared with unique molecular identifiers. Each CDR3 protein is one row after TCRdb ran MiXCR on the PCR reads. The sample records roughly 100,000 distinct CDR3 sequences, approximately 5.4% being singletons. The sample was PBMCs, mostly from graft donor cells, taken 60 days after TCRalphabeta/CD19-depleted stem cell transplant. All receptors come from a female patient aged 2-15 years who had a stem cell transplant for Fanconi anemia, so the T cells may come from the graft donor.

This clonotype has a single count. This chain joins TRBV24-1 and TRBJ2-3; possibly TRBD1 for D (6 bases). The V and J ends lost 3 bases and 2 bases respectively, with 14 bases between them. Per germline, CDR1 KGHDR and CDR2 SFDVKD. The CDR3 loop spans 16 amino acids. For the CDR3, the DNA is TGTGCCACCAGTGATGCCAGACAGGTCCCCACAGATACGCAGTATTTT. This codes for CATSDARQVPTDTQYF.

This clonotype was detected only a few times. The chain uses TRBV7-2 and TRBJ2-2, with no clear D. In germline, CDR1 is SGHTA, CDR2 FQGNSA. The CDR3 is 17 amino acids. V dropped 2 bases and J dropped 3 bases, with 16 bases sitting between them. The CDR3 region has the DNA TGTGCCAGCAGCTTACAATGGGGATTCTGGGACACCGGGGAGCTGTTTTTT. Its protein is CASSLQWGFWDTGELFF.

Many counts were recorded for this clonotype. The rearrangement links TRBV9 to TRBJ2-2, with D maybe TRBD1 (5 bases). The germline CDR1 and CDR2 sequences are SGDLS and YYNGEE. Trimming took off 2 bases at V and 6 bases at J, with 17 bases between the two ends. The CDR3 is 16 residues long. CDR3 loop: CASSVWAKGAAGELFF. CDR3 DNA: TGTGCCAGCAGCGTTTGGGCGAAAGGGGCAGCCGGGGAGCTGTTTTTT.

This sequence joins TRBV18 and TRBJ1-5; tentatively, D is TRBD1 (6 bases). Trimming cost V 6 bases and J 3 bases, with 15 bases left between them. This CDR3 has 15 residues. Per the germline V gene, CDR1 is KGHSH and CDR2 is LQKENI. The CDR3 region is CASSGGGAFNQPQHF. The CDR3 nucleotides read TGTGCCAGCTCCGGGGGCGGGGCCTTCAATCAGCCCCAGCATTTT.

The sample holds a few counts of this clonotype. The V and J genes are TRBV9 and TRBJ2-5, with 9 bases lining up with TRBD2. The CDR3 extends over 15 amino acids. V lost 2 bases to trimming and J lost 5 bases; unmatched junction nucleotides: 7. The germline CDR1 and CDR2 sequences are SGDLS and YYNGEE. This CDR3 is CASSVGGGADETQYF. The CDR3 bases are TGTGCCAGCAGCGTGGGCGGGGGGGCTGACGAGACCCAGTACTTC.

In this sample, this clonotype turned up many times. The V and J genes are TRBV10-3 and TRBJ2-7; tentatively, D is TRBD1 or TRBD2 (5 bases each). The germline gives CDR1 ENHRY, CDR2 SYGVKD. V shed 6 bases and J shed 7 bases, with 10 bases lying between them. The CDR3 runs to 11 residues. The CDR3 DNA sequence: TGTGCCATCAGCCGTGGGGGTGAGCAGTACTTC. It yields the protein CAISRGGEQYF.

The chain is built from TRBV7-9 and TRBJ2-3, with D perhaps matching TRBD1 (6 bases). Between the trimmed V and J ends, which lost 4 bases and 3 bases, there was a span of 17 bases. This CDR3 contains 16 residues. Germline loops: CDR1 SEHNR, CDR2 FQNEAQ (reference sequence). The CDR3 nucleotides are TGTGCCAGCAGCTCCCTAGATAGGGGGAAAACAGATACGCAGTATTTT. This translates into CASSSLDRGKTDTQYF.

Ten or more counts support this clonotype. This chain uses TRBV9 with TRBJ2-3, with 7 positions matching TRBD1. Germline-derived CDR1 and CDR2 are SGDLS and YYNGEE. The V and J ends lost 4 bases and 3 bases, in that order; junction bases with no gene match: 8. This CDR3 region has 15 residues. The CDR3 region is CASSPKHRGTDTQYF. In DNA form, the CDR3 reads TGTGCCAGCAGCCCCAAACACAGGGGAACAGATACGCAGTATTTT.